Following are 10 T cell receptor beta chains from one sample sequenced in a study of human T cells and chemical hapten exposure. MiXCR was run by TCRdb on the RACE reads, yielding one entry per CDR3 protein. The sample contains tens of thousands of distinct CDR3 sequences, around 10% of which appear only once. The time point here: pre-sensitization, week 0. Treatment: therapeutic diphenylcyclopropenone sensitization with weekly scalp DPC. This sample comprised whole blood, obtained in connection with sensitization to the hapten diphenylcyclopropenone (DPC). These receptor sequences come from a middle-aged woman with alopecia areata. Some clones in this sample may be carry-over from other donors' samples.

This clonotype turned up a few times. The chain employs TRBV20-1 and TRBJ2-1; D remains ambiguous. Looked up from germline, CDR1 is DFQATT and CDR2 is SNEGSKA (reference sequence). Deletions cut 2 bases from V and 8 bases from J, with 7 bases between. The CDR3 consists of 11 residues. The DNA of the CDR3 is TGCAGTGCTAGACACGAGTATGAGCAGTTCTTC. This gives the protein CSARHEYEQFF.

This clonotype was counted between two and nine times. The chain employs TRBV28 and TRBJ1-2; possible D gene TRBD1, 5 bases. CDR3 length: 14 residues. Deletions cut 4 bases from V and 3 bases from J, with 12 bases between. CDR1 is MDHEN, CDR2 SYDVKM, per germline. CDR3 DNA sequence: TGTGCCAGCAGTTCCACCGACAGAGACTATGGCTACACCTTC. Its protein is CASSSTDRDYGYTF.

The genes are TRBV18 and TRBJ2-6; no firm D call. The CDR3 consists of 17 residues. V was shortened by 0 bases and J by 0 bases, with 9 bases between the two germline ends. Germline CDR1 KGHSH, CDR2 LQKENI. The CDR3 spells CASSPPQSISGANVLTF. CDR3 nucleotides: TGTGCCAGCTCACCACCCCAGAGCATCTCTGGGGCCAACGTCCTGACTTTC.

The sample holds a few counts of this clonotype. The CDR3 sequence: CASSLWSSGGDTQYF. In nucleotides, the CDR3 is TGTGCCAGCAGCCTCTGGTCTAGCGGGGGAGATACGCAGTATTTT. The V gene is TRBV7-8, the J gene TRBJ2-3, with 10 positions matching TRBD2. The CDR3 totals 15 residues. Unmatched junction bases numbered 7, after V lost 5 bases and J lost 5 bases. In germline, CDR1 is SGHVS, CDR2 FQNEAQ.

In this sample, this clonotype turned up many times. The rearrangement links TRBV7-9 to TRBJ1-6; D is perhaps TRBD1 (5 bases). V dropped 8 bases and J dropped 0 bases, with 11 bases sitting between them. The CDR3 length is 15 residues. Germline loops: CDR1 SEHNR, CDR2 FQNEAQ (reference sequence). In nucleotides, the CDR3 is TGTGCCAGCTCGAGCGGGGGCTCCTATAATTCACCCCTCCACTTT. Translating it yields CASSSGGSYNSPLHF.

At least ten counts were recorded for this clonotype. This chain uses TRBV25-1 with TRBJ2-7, with D uncertain. The germline CDR1 and CDR2 sequences are MGHDK and SYGVNS. The CDR3 has 15 amino acids. Trimming removed 1 base at V and 3 bases at J, with 13 bases between. The CDR3: CASSELGFDGYEQYF. The CDR3 DNA reads as TGTGCCAGCAGTGAATTAGGTTTCGACGGCTACGAGCAGTACTTC.

This clonotype was seen more than once but under ten times. The chain combines TRBV6-5 with TRBJ1-2; 11 positions match TRBD1. The CDR3 is made up of 15 amino acids. Unmatched junction bases numbered 4, after V lost 2 bases and J lost 5 bases. Germline CDR1 MNHEY, CDR2 SVGAGI. The CDR3 region is CASSYGQGAGYGYTF. The CDR3 coding sequence is TGTGCCAGCAGTTACGGACAGGGGGCAGGATATGGCTACACCTTC.

This clonotype was counted a few times. This chain connects TRBV5-1 to TRBJ2-7, with D tentatively TRBD1 (5 bases). V was cut by 3 bases and J by 2 bases, with 9 bases left in between. The germline CDR1 and CDR2 sequences are SGHRS and YFSETQ. The CDR3 contains 13 residues. The CDR3 DNA sequence: TGCGCCAGCAGCTCCCAGGGTCCCTACGAGCAGTACTTC. As protein: CASSSQGPYEQYF.

This clonotype was seen many times. DNA of the CDR3: TGTGCCAGCAGTTACACAGGGGAAGGCTACACCTTC. Protein: CASSYTGEGYTF. The chain links TRBV6-5 to TRBJ1-2, with 7 bases matching TRBD1. This CDR3 is 12 amino acids long. The germline V gene has CDR1 MNHEY and CDR2 SVGAGI. V trimming: 2 bases; J trimming: 8 bases; junction bases outside the gene matches: 2.

This clonotype was counted between two and nine times. The chain carries TRBV21-1 and TRBJ1-6. TRBV21-1 is annotated as a pseudogene. This CDR3 contains 19 residues. CDR3 residues: CASSSFLPLQSSYNSPLHF. As DNA, the CDR3 is TGTGCCAGCAGCTCCTTCCTACCCCTCCAGAGCTCCTATAATTCACCCCTCCACTTT.